A selection of T cell receptor beta chains follows, all from one sample in a study of TIL therapy for anti-PD-1-resistant metastatic lung cancer. TCRdb keeps only in-frame clones here, not all; method: immunoSEQ multiplex PCR. The sample yields about 52,000 clones, 70% to 85% seen once. Sequencing was performed on blood, taken at baseline. These TCRs come from a woman aged 30-79 years with non-small cell lung cancer. Each CDR3 is given with its conserved first and last residue. A D gene is named only where the DNA matches it firmly. Clone size appears in some rows only: once, few, many, or a class for an expanded clone.

>TRBV5-4|TRBJ1-2|.|few
TGTGCCAGCAGCTTGTCGAGGAAGGGTGGCTACACCTTC
CASSLSRKGGYTF
>TRBV5-1|TRBJ1-1|.|.
TGCGCCAGCAGCTTTAAGTCCTTGACAGTAAACACTGAAGCTTTCTTT
CASSFKSLTVNTEAFF
>TRBV6-5|TRBJ2-2|TRBD1|.
TGTGCCAGCAGTTACCCGGGACAGGGAGACACCGGGGAGCTGTTTTTT
CASSYPGQGDTGELFF
>TRBV4-1|TRBJ2-1|TRBD2|.
TGCGCCAGCAGCCAAGATCCCCCTAGCGGGGGGGCCTTCAATGAGCAGTTCTTC
CASSQDPPSGGAFNEQFF
>TRBV5-6|TRBJ1-2|TRBD1|.
TGTGCCAGCAGCTTGGCTCAGGGGGCCTATGGCTACACCTTC
CASSLAQGAYGYTF
>TRBV7-2|TRBJ1-3|.|.
TGTGCCAGCAGCTTAGCAGGGATCTCTGGAAACACCATATATTTT
CASSLAGISGNTIYF
>TRBV4-2|TRBJ1-1|.|.
TGTGCCAGCAGCCAAGATAGGGGGGTAGGCGAAGCTTTCTTT
CASSQDRGVGEAFF
>TRBV11-2|TRBJ2-4|.|.
TGTGCCAGCAGTCAGACCCAAGCCAAAAACATTCAGTACTTC
CASSQTQAKNIQYF
>TRBV6-1|TRBJ1-3|.|few
TGTGCCAGCAGTGAAGGTGATTCTGGAAACACCATATATTTT
CASSEGDSGNTIYF
>TRBV19|TRBJ1-1|.|.
TGTGCCAGTAGCACAGGGCTGAGCACTGAAGCTTTCTTT
CASSTGLSTEAFF
>TRBV5-8|TRBJ1-4|.|.
TGTGCCAGCAGCCGGACGGGCCAGCGAAATGAAAAACTGTTTTTT
CASSRTGQRNEKLFF
>TRBV19|TRBJ1-2|TRBD1|.
TGTGCCAGTAGTAAGGGACAGTCCTATGACTACACCTTC
CASSKGQSYDYTF
>TRBV18|TRBJ1-1|.|.
TGTGCCAGCTCACCGGGGACACGGGAAGGGGGTACTGAAGCTTTCTTT
CASSPGTREGGTEAFF
>TRBV6-5|TRBJ2-2|.|.
TGTGCCACTAAATGGACTACGCGGACCGGGGAGCTGTTTTTT
CATKWTTRTGELFF
>TRBV27|TRBJ2-7|TRBD2|.
TGTGCCAGCAGTCTGACTAGCGGGCCCTACGAGCAGTACTTC
CASSLTSGPYEQYF
>TRBV7-8|TRBJ1-1|TRBD1|.
TGTGCCAGCAGCGCAGCAGGGGGCGGCACTGAAGCTTTCTTT
CASSAAGGGTEAFF
>TRBV4-1|TRBJ1-6|TRBD1|.
TGCGCCAGCAGCCACATAACCGGGACAGGGGGTGATTCACCCCTCCACTTT
CASSHITGTGGDSPLHF
>TRBV5-8|TRBJ1-5|TRBD1|.
TGTGCCAGCAGCTTGACGGTGGGCAGGGGGCTTCAGCCCCAGCATTTT
CASSLTVGRGLQPQHF
>TRBV18|TRBJ1-1|.|.
TGTGCCAGCTTAGGGTACTCCAGGATGAACACTGAAGCTTTCTTT
CASLGYSRMNTEAFF
>TRBV5-1|TRBJ1-5|.|.
TGCGCCAGCAGCTCAATGCGAGGATATTTT
CASSSMRGYF
>TRBV2|TRBJ2-3|.|.
TGTGCCAGCAGTGCATGGCGGGAAGGGACAGATACGCAGTATTTT
CASSAWREGTDTQYF
>TRBV18|TRBJ2-2|.|.
TGTGCCAGCTCACCACTCCGGGACGGACCAATTTCCGGGGAGCTGTTTTTT
CASSPLRDGPISGELFF
>TRBV20-1|TRBJ1-1|.|few
TGCAGTGCTGCGGGGTACACTGAAGCTTTCTTT
CSAAGYTEAFF
>TRBV6-5|TRBJ1-5|.|few
TGTGCCAGCAGGGGACGCAGCAATCAGCCCCAGCATTTT
CASRGRSNQPQHF
>TRBV18|TRBJ1-2|.|.
TGTGCCAGCTCACCCGGGGCGTCTGGGAATTATGGCTACACCTTC
CASSPGASGNYGYTF
>TRBV6-5|TRBJ2-7|.|once
TGTGCCAGCAGACAGGGAAAGGATCCTATATACGAGCAGTACTTC
CASRQGKDPIYEQYF
>TRBV20-1|TRBJ1-2|.|.
TGCAGTGCTCACCGGGACAACGGCTACACCTTC
CSAHRDNGYTF
>TRBV5-1|TRBJ2-3|TRBD1|.
TGCGCCAGCAGCTTACAGGGGAGCACAGATACGCAGTATTTT
CASSLQGSTDTQYF
>TRBV5-6|TRBJ2-1|.|once
TGTGCCAGCAGCTTGAGGCGGCCCGCCTCCTACAATGAGCAGTTCTTC
CASSLRRPASYNEQFF
>TRBV4-2|TRBJ2-5|.|.
TGTGCCAGCAGCCTCGCTTGGGGGACAGCGGGGACGGCAGAGACCCAGTACTTC
CASSLAWGTAGTAETQYF
>TRBV5-1|TRBJ2-2|TRBD2|.
TGCGCCAGCAGCTCGGCTGCGGGGGTGGAGACCGGGGAGCTGTTTTTT
CASSSAAGVETGELFF
>TRBV11-3|TRBJ2-1|TRBD1|.
TGTGCCAGCAGCACTGCCGGGACAGAGTACAATGAGCAGTTCTTC
CASSTAGTEYNEQFF
>TRBV6-1|TRBJ1-1|TRBD1|few
TGTGCCAGCAGTGGACAGGGGGCCACTGAAGCTTTCTTT
CASSGQGATEAFF
>TRBV6-5|TRBJ1-2|.|.
TGTGCCAGCAGGCCCCCGGGGGAGAGCTATGGCTACACCTTC
CASRPPGESYGYTF
>TRBV7-8|TRBJ2-5|TRBD2|.
TGTGCCAGCAGCCCGAGGACTAGCGGGCCATCTCCGGAGACCCAGTACTTC
CASSPRTSGPSPETQYF
>TRBV6-5|TRBJ2-1|.|.
TGTGCCAGACCCGGGACTGCCTCCTACAATGAGCAGTTCTTC
CARPGTASYNEQFF
>TRBV28|TRBJ2-6|TRBD1|.
TGTGCCAGCCGGACAGGGGCAGGCAACGTCCTGACTTTC
CASRTGAGNVLTF
>TRBV28|TRBJ1-5|.|.
TGTGCCAGCAGTTTACTTGGACCCCCGGATCAGCCCCAGCATTTT
CASSLLGPPDQPQHF
>TRBV2|TRBJ1-2|.|.
TGTGCCAGCAGTGAATTCAAACACATCGATGGCTACACCTTC
CASSEFKHIDGYTF
>TRBV6-6|TRBJ1-1|TRBD1|.
TGTGCCAGCAGTCCCGACAGGGATACGGGTGAAGCTTTCTTT
CASSPDRDTGEAFF